The clone carrying this T cell receptor beta chain appeared many times. Its matching antigen is unknown. These data originate in a study of identical twins. Notes on the study in general: Insertions were fewer in abundant cord blood beta clonotypes, whereas memory repertoires showed none of this pattern.

TCRdb re-derived calls from the 5' RACE reads in MiXCR, one entry per CDR3 protein. Of 650,000 to 800,000 distinct CDR3 sequences listed, around 8.6% are singletons. This CDR3 spans 15 amino acids. Germline V gene lookup returns CDR1 LGHDT and CDR2 YNNKEL (reference sequence). V dropped 8 bases and J dropped 4; count of bases not matched to a gene: 8. Healthy Caucasians made up all donors. These data were likewise used in another study, on yellow fever vaccine responses in identical twins.

Sequencing was carried out using PBMCs. This chain joins TRBV3-1 and TRBJ2-1; 10 bases match TRBD1. The sequence derives from a young woman in good health. CDR3 amino acids: CASRGGTGAYNEQFF. CDR3 DNA: TGTGCCAGCCGCGGCGGGACAGGGGCATACAATGAGCAGTTCTTC.